These 7 T cell receptor beta chains share one sample of origin, sequenced in a study. Generated by immunoSEQ multiplex PCR, the TCRdb table keeps only in-frame clones and is missing some. This sample has some 70,000 clones, with approximately 92% found just once. The sample was PBMCs. These receptors all come from a man aged 40-49 years with rheumatoid arthritis.

The gene calls are TRBV6-5 and TRBJ1-2, with D possibly matching TRBD1 (5 bases). CDR3 length: 13 amino acids. Trimming shortened V by 1 base and J by 8 bases, and 11 bases separated the two germline ends. Per the germline V gene, CDR1 is MNHEY and CDR2 is SVGAGI. The CDR3 region is CASSYLGPEGYTF. CDR3 coding DNA: TGTGCCAGCAGTTACTTGGGGCCTGAGGGCTACACCTTC.

The table lists this clone with a few counts. The V gene is TRBV30, the J gene TRBJ1-5; 12 bases line up with TRBD1. CDR1 is GTSNPN, CDR2 SVGIG, per germline (reference sequence). This CDR3 is built from 15 residues. V shed 2 bases and J 5 bases; nucleotides not matched to a gene: 4. CDR3 in DNA: TGTGCCTGGAGTAGGGACAGGGGGCAGGATCAGCCCCAGCATTTT. The encoded protein is CAWSRDRGQDQPQHF.

As concerns this clone: The sample has other DNA sequences that encode this CDR3 too. This chain connects TRBV3-1 (or the pseudogene TRBV3-2) to TRBJ1-1, with D possibly TRBD1 on 5 matching bases. Germline CDR1 LGHDT, CDR2 YNNKEL (reference sequence). V gave up 3 bases and J gave up 2 bases, with 7 bases separating them. CDR3 size: 13 residues. Here the CDR3 reads CASSQGGNTEAFF. CDR3 DNA: TGTGCCAGCAGCCAGGGGGGAAACACTGAAGCTTTCTTT.

V gene TRBV20-1 combines with J gene TRBJ1-1; D call uncertain. Trimming left V 2 bases short and J 4 bases short, with 5 bases between. Germline V gene lookup returns CDR1 DFQATT and CDR2 SNEGSKA (reference sequence). The CDR3 sequence is 11 residues long. The CDR3 nucleotides read TGCAGTGCTAGAAGACTCACTGAAGCTTTCTTT. Protein product: CSARRLTEAFF.

The rearrangement joins TRBV18 to TRBJ2-3; 10 positions match TRBD1. Germline V CDR1 and CDR2: KGHSH, LQKENI. CDR3 size: 15 residues. Losses at the gene ends were 3 bases for V and 1 base for J; bases not matched to a gene: 1. CDR3 bases: TGTGCCAGCTCACCGACAGGGGGCGGCACAGATACGCAGTATTTT. It is translated as CASSPTGGGTDTQYF.

This chain connects TRBV27 to TRBJ1-6, with no clear D. This CDR3 is 12 amino acids long. Germline CDR1 and CDR2: MNHEY and SMNVEV (reference sequence). V lost 5 bases to trimming and J lost 10 bases, with 9 bases between them. The CDR3 region is CASSQTGSPLHF. In DNA form, the CDR3 reads TGTGCCAGCAGTCAGACTGGCTCACCCCTCCACTTT.

The rearrangement joins TRBV11-2 to TRBJ2-5; no clear D gene. The CDR3 loop spans 12 amino acids. V was pared by 5 bases and J by 4 bases, with 8 bases between. Germline assignment: CDR1 SGHAT and CDR2 FQNNGV. The DNA of the CDR3 is TGTGCCAGCAGCCCCACGTCAGAGACCCAGTACTTC. It is translated as CASSPTSETQYF.